The entry that follows covers one T cell receptor beta chain sequence. This sample was taken from a study of blood T cell repertoires in COVID-19. Germline CDR1 is ENHRY and CDR2 is SYGVKD. CDR3 length: 14 amino acids. The junction had 5 bases not matched to a gene; V was cut back by 7 bases and J by 1 base. Repertoires were generated with immunoSEQ multiplex PCR, while TCRdb's copy carries only in-frame clones and drops some. Here the sample spans around 220,000 clones, about nine tenths being singletons. The source material was PBMCs or T cells enriched from blood (not recorded which). This sequence originates from a woman in her 30s with acute COVID-19. V and J are TRBV10-3 and TRBJ1-1, with 8 bases aligning to TRBD1. CDR3 sequence (DNA): TGTGCCATCAAAGGACAGGGCCGGAACACTGAAGCTTTCTTT. Its translation is CAIKGQGRNTEAFF.